The 20 T cell receptor beta chains in this list originate from one sample, sequenced in a study of regulatory T cells in long-lasting Graves disease. Sequencing libraries for TCR beta were prepared with iRepertoire HTBI primers and Arm-PCR of CDR3 regions. A single record per CDR3 protein comes from TCRdb applying MiXCR to the multiplex PCR reads. The table has 350,000 to 550,000 distinct CDR3 sequences, approximately 15% seen once; the top ten hold approximately 15%. Time point described: newly diagnosed GD, antithyroid drugs for less than 3 months. From PBMCs, RNA was extracted and then used to make the TCR library. A further study also used this sample, focusing on T cells in Graves' hyperthyroidism and ophthalmopathy.

The input for sequencing was peripheral blood mononuclear cells (PBMCs), taken at new diagnosis, from a patient treated with antithyroid drugs. These receptors came from a woman aged 45-65 years with Graves disease.

In its sample, this clonotype was seen a few times. J is TRBJ1-1 and V is TRBV6-2 or TRBV6-3, with 7 bases identical to TRBD1. This CDR3 comprises 15 residues. Germline CDR1 reads MNHEY; CDR2 reads SVGEGT. With 5 bases clipped from V and 0 bases from J, the junction kept 6 bases outside the gene matches. This chain's CDR3 is CASSVHRGLNTEAFF. The CDR3 DNA reads TGTGCCAGCAGTGTCCACAGGGGTCTGAACACTGAAGCTTTCTTT.

This clonotype came up many times. The V and J genes are TRBV20-1 and TRBJ2-1; 7 bases are a match to TRBD2. The germline V gene has CDR1 DFQATT and CDR2 SNEGSKA (reference sequence). The CDR3 consists of 13 residues. With V trimmed by 3 bases and J by 6 bases, 5 bases remained unmatched. The CDR3 loop is CSASKSSGNEQFF. The CDR3 DNA reads TGCAGTGCTAGTAAGTCTAGCGGCAATGAGCAGTTCTTC.

This clonotype was detected ten times or more. The V gene is TRBV29-1, the J gene TRBJ2-1; D call uncertain. The V gene lost 7 bases and the J gene lost 0 bases, with 16 bases spanning the gap. The V gene's germline CDR1 is SQVTM and CDR2 ANQGSEA. The CDR3 has 15 amino acids. The CDR3 loop is CSARPPEGSYNEQFF. DNA for the CDR3: TGCAGCGCCCGACCCCCCGAAGGCTCCTACAATGAGCAGTTCTTC.

About this clonotype: No conserved phenylalanine or tryptophan ends this CDR3, so it is likely a read error. This chain links TRBV18 with TRBJ2-2; TRBD1 is a possible D gene (6 bases). V was trimmed by 2 bases and J by 4 bases, leaving 14 bases between them. The CDR3 runs 16 residues. Germline V gene data show CDR1 as KGHSH and CDR2 as LQKENI. Here the CDR3 reads CASSPSPGTSTGELFS. CDR3 sequence (DNA): TGTGCCAGCTCACCATCTCCAGGGACAAGCACCGGGGAGCTGTTTTCT.

This clonotype was counted at least ten times. CDR3: CASNLGAGSTGELFF. DNA for the CDR3: TGCGCCAGCAACCTGGGGGCAGGGAGCACCGGGGAGCTGTTTTTT. The chain uses TRBV5-1 and TRBJ2-2; possible D gene TRBD1, 6 bases. The germline gives CDR1 SGHRS, CDR2 YFSETQ. V gave up 6 bases and J gave up 4 bases, with 16 bases separating them. The CDR3 has 15 amino acids.

CDR3 sequence reads: CANSSHYEQYF. CDR3 DNA sequence: TGTGCCAACAGCTCACACTACGAGCAGTACTTC. The chain recombines TRBV28 with TRBJ2-7; no definite D call. The V end was cut by 10 bases, the J end by 3 bases, with 10 bases between. The length of the CDR3 is 11 residues. Germline CDR1 and CDR2: MDHEN and SYDVKM.

About this clonotype itself: A much larger clone lies a single base off, so this may be a read error. The chain uses TRBV10-3 and TRBJ2-5; possibly TRBD1 for D (5 bases). The CDR3 extends over 15 amino acids. Trimming removed 3 bases at V and 3 bases at J, with 14 bases between. Looked up from germline, CDR1 is ENHRY and CDR2 is SYGVKD. CDR3 sequence (DNA): TGTGCCATCAGTGATGGCCAGGGCCCTAAAGAGACCCAGTACTTC. Translation gives CAISDGQGPKETQYF.

This clonotype was counted many times. The chain links TRBV5-6 to TRBJ1-2, with D uncertain. This CDR3 contains 15 residues. Per germline, CDR1 SGHDT and CDR2 YYEEEE. The V end lost 6 bases, the J end lost 6 bases, and 21 bases lay between the germline ends. Here the CDR3 reads CASIDFPTQMDGYTF. As DNA, the CDR3 is TGTGCCAGCATCGACTTTCCAACCCAAATGGATGGCTACACCTTC.

This clonotype was found a few times. CDR3 protein: CASRLSATNEKLFF. The DNA of the CDR3 is TGTGCCAGTAGATTGAGTGCAACTAATGAAAAACTGTTTTTT. The chain recombines TRBV19 with TRBJ1-4, with no clear D. The CDR3 is 14 residues long. Per germline, CDR1 LNHDA and CDR2 SQIVND (reference sequence). With 6 bases removed from V and 0 bases from J, the gap between germline ends came to 8 bases.

This clonotype has a count of ten or more. The V gene is TRBV24-1, the J gene TRBJ2-7; TRBD1 aligns across 10 bases. The CDR3 covers 15 residues. Trimming removed 3 bases from V and 3 bases from J; junction bases left unmatched: 4. Germline-derived CDR1 and CDR2 are KGHDR and SFDVKD. CDR3 sequence: CATSDPGDRGYEQYF. The CDR3 bases are TGTGCCACCAGTGATCCCGGGGACAGGGGCTACGAGCAGTACTTC.

This sequence joins TRBV5-1 and TRBJ2-4, with 10 bases fitting TRBD1. Per germline, CDR1 SGHRS and CDR2 YFSETQ. The CDR3 spans 13 residues. V lost 4 bases to trimming and J lost 7 bases; unmatched junction nucleotides: 2. CDR3 loop: CASSEGQGNIQYF. The CDR3 nucleotides are TGCGCCAGCAGCGAGGGACAGGGGAACATTCAGTACTTC.

Many counts were recorded for this clonotype. The chain recombines TRBV7-3 with TRBJ2-1; 8 nucleotides match TRBD1. The CDR3 runs 20 residues. Germline V lookup: CDR1 SGHTA, CDR2 FQGTGA. Trimming removed 1 base from V and 9 bases from J; junction bases left unmatched: 23. As DNA, the CDR3 is TGTGCCAGCAGCTTAAGGGCAGGGGGCTTAGGGACTGACTGGTGGTCTGAGCAGTTCTTC. This encodes CASSLRAGGLGTDWWSEQFF.

This clonotype was counted many times. The chain joins TRBV28 to TRBJ2-1; 15 nucleotides line up with TRBD2. Trimming took 5 bases from V and 12 from J; bases not matched to a gene: 11. The CDR3 runs 16 residues. Germline V gives CDR1 MDHEN, CDR2 SYDVKM. CDR3 residues: CASSRAGTSGRSGQFF. CDR3 DNA: TGTGCCAGCAGTCGCGCCGGGACTAGCGGGAGGTCCGGGCAGTTCTTC. Drawing the rest from reference TRBV28 and TRBJ2-1, the complete variable domain is DVKVTQSSRYLVKRTGEKVFLECVQDMDHENMFWYRQDPGLGLRLIYFSYDVKMKEKGDIPEGYSVSREKKERFSLILESASTNQTSMYLCASSRAGTSGRSGQFFGPGTRLTVL.

This clonotype occurred a few times. The chain carries TRBV10-1 and TRBJ2-3; no definite D call. V lost 0 bases to trimming and J lost 2 bases, with 9 bases between them. The CDR3 contains 15 residues. CDR1 is WNHNN, CDR2 SYGVQD, per germline (reference sequence). CDR3 DNA: TGCGCCAGCAGTGAGTCTCTCGAGTCCACAGATACGCAGTATTTT. Its translation is CASSESLESTDTQYF.

The chain recombines TRBV10-3 with TRBJ1-6; 7 bases agree with TRBD1. The junction had 11 bases not matched to a gene; V was cut back by 2 bases and J by 7 bases. From germline, CDR1 is ENHRY and CDR2 SYGVKD. The CDR3 has 17 amino acids. Here the CDR3 DNA reads TGTGCCATCAGTGAGCCTCATCGACAGGGAGGAAATTCACCCCTCCACTTT. Its translation: CAISEPHRQGGNSPLHF.

This chain connects TRBV5-1 to TRBJ2-7; no firm D call. The CDR3 loop spans 14 amino acids. Trimming stripped 0 bases from V and 6 bases from J, with 13 bases between. Per the germline V gene, CDR1 is SGHRS and CDR2 is YFSETQ. The CDR3: CASSLAVSSSEQYF. The CDR3 DNA follows: TGCGCCAGCAGCTTGGCAGTGAGCAGCAGCGAGCAGTACTTC. The variable domain in full, completed from reference TRBV5-1 and TRBJ2-7, reads KAGVTQTPRYLIKTRGQQVTLSCSPISGHRSVSWYQQTPGQGLQFLFEYFSETQRNKGNFPGRFSGRQFSNSRSEMNVSTLELGDSALYLCASSLAVSSSEQYFGPGTRLTVT.

This clonotype was counted ten times or more. The chain recombines TRBV3-1 with TRBJ1-2, with a tentative D call TRBD1 (5 bases). Germline assignment: CDR1 LGHDT and CDR2 YNNKEL (reference sequence). With 2 bases removed from V and 2 bases from J, the gap between germline ends came to 12 bases. The CDR3 has 15 residues. CDR3 amino acids: CASSQYFRENYGYTF. The DNA for the CDR3 is TGTGCCAGCAGCCAATATTTCAGGGAAAACTATGGCTACACCTTC. Supplemented by reference TRBV3-1 and TRBJ1-2, the full variable domain reads DTAVSQTPKYLVTQMGNDKSIKCEQNLGHDTMYWYKQDSKKFLKIMFSYNNKELIINETVPNRFSPKSPDKAHLNLHINSLELGDSAVYFCASSQYFRENYGYTFGSGTRLTVV.

There are many counts of this clonotype. The chain employs TRBV12-3 or TRBV12-4 and TRBJ2-1; no clear D. CDR3 size: 14 residues. The germline V and J ends were trimmed by 3 bases and 8 bases, with 14 bases remaining between them. The CDR3 DNA follows: TGTGCCAGCAGTTTCCCTAACTGGTCCCATGAGCAGTTCTTC. This translates into CASSFPNWSHEQFF.

This clonotype has ten or more counts. The rearrangement links TRBV3-1 to TRBJ1-1, with D perhaps matching TRBD1 (6 bases). The CDR3 runs to 15 residues. The germline V gene has CDR1 LGHDT and CDR2 YNNKEL (reference sequence). Deletions cut 0 bases from V and 0 bases from J, with 8 bases between. CDR3 nucleotide sequence: TGTGCCAGCAGCCAAGAAGAGGGGGTGAACACTGAAGCTTTCTTT. Translated: CASSQEEGVNTEAFF.

This clonotype showed up just a few times. The chain combines TRBV7-9 with TRBJ2-7; D may be TRBD2 (6 bases). The CDR3 totals 14 residues. Trimming removed 5 bases at V and 0 bases at J, with 11 bases between. CDR1 and CDR2 from the germline V gene are SEHNR and FQNEAQ (reference sequence). The CDR3 loop is CASSRDLSSYEQYF. The CDR3, as DNA: TGTGCCAGCAGCAGGGACTTGAGCTCCTACGAGCAGTACTTC.